This is a list of T cell receptor beta chains from one sample in a study of cytomegalovirus exposure and HLA in healthy donors. Clones were sequenced by immunoSEQ multiplex PCR, and TCRdb holds only the in-frame ones, with some missing. The sample holds 89,000 or so clones; about four fifths are singletons and the top ten take 4.5% to 7%. The sequenced material came from PBMCs. These receptors all stem from a woman aged 18-29 years in good health and CMV-seropositive. The CDR3 runs from the conserved cysteine through the conserved F or W. Fields, in order: V gene, clone size, D gene, J gene, CDR3 protein, CDR3 DNA. The D gene is left open where the match is weak. Not all rows give a size; the values are once, few, many and, for expanded clones, a class.

>TRBV10-3|-|-|TRBJ1-3
CAISESLGASGNTIYF
TGTGCCATCAGTGAGTCGTTGGGGGCCTCTGGAAACACCATATATTTT
>TRBV19|once|TRBD2|TRBJ2-7
CASSPLAGGNEQYF
TGTGCCAGTAGTCCCCTAGCGGGGGGAAACGAGCAGTACTTC
>TRBV4-1|-|TRBD1|TRBJ1-6
CASSQQWTGVISYNSPLHF
TGCGCCAGCAGCCAACAATGGACAGGCGTTATCTCCTATAATTCACCCCTCCACTTT
>TRBV6-6|-|-|TRBJ1-4
CASSSMRSNEKLFF
TGTGCCAGCAGCTCAATGAGATCTAATGAAAAACTGTTTTTT
>TRBV7-2|few|-|TRBJ2-7
CASSLGGGWTYEQYF
TGTGCCAGCAGCTTAGGAGGAGGTTGGACCTACGAGCAGTACTTC
>TRBV29-1|once|-|TRBJ2-1
CSVADSYNEQFF
TGCAGCGTGGCAGACAGTTACAATGAGCAGTTCTTC
>TRBV4-1|-|-|TRBJ2-4
CASSQGTPSYVGNIQYF
TGCGCCAGCAGCCAAGGGACACCAAGCTATGTAGGAAACATTCAGTACTTC
>TRBV2|-|-|TRBJ2-1
CASSEAIDNEQFF
TGTGCCAGCAGTGAAGCTATCGACAATGAGCAGTTCTTC
>TRBV10-2|-|-|TRBJ2-7
CASRFPLVDGFYEQYF
TGCGCCAGCAGATTCCCCCTAGTTGATGGTTTCTACGAGCAGTACTTC
>TRBV30|-|TRBD1|TRBJ2-3
CAWSVGRTGTHSTDTQYF
TGTGCCTGGAGTGTAGGACGGACAGGGACGCATAGCACAGATACGCAGTATTTT
>TRBV7-9|-|-|TRBJ2-7
CASSRGSVDEQYF
TGTGCCAGCAGCCGAGGATCTGTGGACGAGCAGTACTTC
>TRBV2|-|-|TRBJ2-7
CASSKDSRYEQYF
TGTGCCAGCAGTAAGGACAGTCGTTACGAGCAGTACTTC
>TRBV4-1|-|TRBD1|TRBJ1-5
CASSQGTGSQPQHF
TGCGCCAGCAGCCAAGGGACAGGCAGTCAGCCCCAGCATTTT
>TRBV30|-|-|TRBJ1-5
CAWSGRGNQPQHF
TGTGCCTGGAGTGGCCGCGGCAATCAGCCCCAGCATTTT
>TRBV4-1|-|-|TRBJ2-1
CASSQDRAGSSYNEQFF
TGCGCCAGCAGCCAAGATCGCGCCGGGAGCTCCTACAATGAGCAGTTCTTC
>TRBV14|-|-|TRBJ2-7
CASSPAVRARDYEQYF
TGTGCCAGCAGCCCGGCGGTCAGGGCCCGAGACTACGAGCAGTACTTC
>TRBV27|-|-|TRBJ1-2
CASSSGSGTHGYTF
TGTGCCAGCAGTTCGGGATCCGGGACTCATGGCTACACCTTC
>TRBV29-1|once|-|TRBJ2-2
CSAPGLTGELFF
TGCAGCGCCCCTGGGCTAACCGGGGAGCTGTTTTTT
>TRBV6-5|-|TRBD2|TRBJ2-2
CASNGGRAGSGELFF
TGTGCCAGCAATGGCGGGAGGGCCGGGTCCGGGGAGCTGTTTTTT
>TRBV28|-|-|TRBJ1-2
CASLEPGALVVTF
TGTGCCAGCCTTGAGCCAGGGGCTTTGGTGGTCACCTTC
>TRBV5-1|-|TRBD1|TRBJ2-2
CASSSYNRGQVDTGELFF
TGCGCCAGCAGCTCCTACAACAGGGGGCAGGTCGACACCGGGGAGCTGTTTTTT
>TRBV6-5|few|TRBD1|TRBJ1-1
CASSFQQGANTEAFF
TGTGCCAGCAGTTTCCAACAGGGGGCGAACACTGAAGCTTTCTTT
>TRBV30|-|TRBD1|TRBJ2-7
CACPTGNSYEQYF
TGTGCCTGTCCGACAGGGAACTCCTACGAGCAGTACTTC
>TRBV7-9|-|-|TRBJ2-2
CASSVGAPGGELFF
TGTGCCAGCAGCGTAGGAGCTCCTGGCGGGGAGCTGTTTTTT
>TRBV28|-|-|TRBJ1-2
CASSFGIYGYTF
TGTGCCAGCAGTTTTGGCATCTATGGCTACACCTTC
>TRBV28|-|TRBD2|TRBJ2-7
CASSRSGSTNKQYF
TGTGCCAGCAGCCGGAGCGGGAGTACTAATAAGCAGTACTTC
>TRBV2|-|-|TRBJ2-4
CASSRDIAHENIQYF
TGTGCCAGCAGTCGGGACATCGCACATGAAAACATTCAGTACTTC
>TRBV10-2|few|-|TRBJ2-6
CASGQTSGANVLTF
TGCGCCTCTGGACAGACCTCAGGGGCCAACGTCCTGACTTTC
>TRBV19|large|TRBD1|TRBJ2-1
CASSNPDRVTYNEQFF
TGTGCCAGTAGTAACCCGGACAGGGTGACCTACAATGAGCAGTTCTTC
>TRBV28|-|-|TRBJ2-5
CACQGQETQYF
TGTGCGTGCCAGGGCCAAGAGACCCAGTACTTC
>TRBV4-1|-|TRBD1|TRBJ1-1
CASSQEGGGENTEAFF
TGCGCCAGCAGCCAAGAAGGAGGGGGCGAGAACACTGAAGCTTTCTTT
>TRBV5-1|-|-|TRBJ2-3
CASSLDSRSTDTQYF
TGCGCCAGCAGCTTGGATTCTAGAAGCACAGATACGCAGTATTTT
>TRBV28|few|-|TRBJ1-3
CASSLVDSRNTIYF
TGTGCCAGCAGTTTGGTGGACAGCAGAAACACCATATATTTT
>TRBV6-5|-|-|TRBJ1-1
CASEAGGNTEAFF
TGTGCCAGCGAGGCCGGCGGGAACACTGAAGCTTTCTTT
>TRBV10-2|-|-|TRBJ2-7
CASSDFVPYEQYF
TGCGCCAGCAGTGATTTTGTCCCATACGAGCAGTACTTC
>TRBV2|once|TRBD1|TRBJ1-5
CASRQQGIPNQPQHF
TGTGCCAGCAGACAACAGGGGATACCCAATCAGCCCCAGCATTTT
>TRBV10-1|-|-|TRBJ1-1
CASSASANTEAFF
TGCGCCAGCAGTGCGTCAGCAAACACTGAAGCTTTCTTT
>TRBV2|-|TRBD2|TRBJ2-1
CASTLAGAGYNEQFF
TGTGCCAGCACATTAGCGGGAGCTGGATACAATGAGCAGTTCTTC
>TRBV7-9|-|-|TRBJ1-5
CASSFAVDRSYSNQPQHF
TGTGCCAGCAGCTTCGCGGTGGACAGATCATATAGCAATCAGCCCCAGCATTTT
>TRBV2|-|TRBD1|TRBJ1-2
CASRNTKGQGARGYTF
TGTGCCAGCCGGAACACTAAAGGACAGGGGGCCCGGGGCTACACCTTC
>TRBV5-1|-|TRBD1|TRBJ1-2
CASTGGSGYTF
TGCGCCAGCACAGGGGGGTCTGGCTACACCTTC
>TRBV9|-|-|TRBJ2-1
CASSVAAYNEQFF
TGTGCCAGCAGCGTAGCAGCCTACAATGAGCAGTTCTTC
>TRBV7-9|-|-|TRBJ1-4
CASSLAGRNGELFF
TGTGCCAGCAGCTTAGCGGGGCGGAACGGTGAACTGTTTTTT
>TRBV27|few|TRBD1|TRBJ1-1
CASSPNRGRRTEAFF
TGTGCCAGCAGTCCCAACAGGGGGCGACGCACTGAAGCTTTCTTT
>TRBV5-1|-|-|TRBJ1-1
CASSLGPRRGNTEAFF
TGCGCCAGCAGCTTGGGGCCGAGAAGGGGGAACACTGAAGCTTTCTTT
>TRBV5-4|-|-|TRBJ2-7
CASSLGYEQYF
TGTGCCAGCAGCCTAGGCTACGAGCAGTACTTC
>TRBV5-1|-|-|TRBJ2-7
CASSFSPSLSIYEQYF
TGCGCCAGCAGCTTCTCTCCCTCGCTTTCTATCTACGAGCAGTACTTC
>TRBV5-8|-|-|TRBJ1-5
CASSPTVNQPQHF
TGTGCCAGCAGCCCAACGGTCAATCAGCCCCAGCATTTT
>TRBV6-5|-|TRBD1|TRBJ2-7
CASSYGQGAYEQYF
TGTGCCAGCAGTTACGGACAGGGGGCCTACGAGCAGTACTTC
>TRBV6-5|-|TRBD1|TRBJ1-5
CASSLTGDQPQHF
TGTGCCAGCAGCCTGACAGGGGATCAGCCCCAGCATTTT
>TRBV5-1|-|TRBD2|TRBJ2-7
CASSFRTSAYEQYF
TGCGCCAGCAGCTTTAGGACTAGCGCATACGAGCAGTACTTC
>TRBV6-6|-|-|TRBJ1-6
CASSQNSPLHF
TGTGCCAGCAGTCAAAATTCACCCCTCCACTTT
>TRBV4-2|-|-|TRBJ2-2
CASSQEAPTTNTGELFF
TGTGCCAGCAGCCAAGAGGCTCCCACTACCAACACCGGGGAGCTGTTTTTT
>TRBV29-1|-|-|TRBJ1-1
CSGEQATGEAFF
TGCAGCGGGGAACAGGCTACGGGTGAAGCTTTCTTT
>TRBV5-6|-|-|TRBJ2-7
CASSSVTGLSIYEQYF
TGTGCCAGCAGCTCCGTGACAGGCCTGAGCATCTACGAGCAGTACTTC